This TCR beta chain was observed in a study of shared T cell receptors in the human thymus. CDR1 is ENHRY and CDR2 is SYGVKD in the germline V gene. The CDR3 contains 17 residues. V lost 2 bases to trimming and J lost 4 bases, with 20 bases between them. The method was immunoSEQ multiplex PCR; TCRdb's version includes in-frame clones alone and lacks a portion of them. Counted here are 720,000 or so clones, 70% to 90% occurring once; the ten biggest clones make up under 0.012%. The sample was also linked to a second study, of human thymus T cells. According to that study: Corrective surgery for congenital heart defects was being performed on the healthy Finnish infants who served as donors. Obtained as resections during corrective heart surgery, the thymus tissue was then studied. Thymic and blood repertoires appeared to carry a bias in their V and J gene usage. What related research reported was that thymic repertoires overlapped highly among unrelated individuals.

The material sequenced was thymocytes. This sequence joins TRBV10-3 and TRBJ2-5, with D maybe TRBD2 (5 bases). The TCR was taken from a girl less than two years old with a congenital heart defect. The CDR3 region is CAISETPLGLLGETQYF. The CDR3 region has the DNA TGTGCCATCAGTGAGACTCCTTTAGGACTGTTGGGAGAGACCCAGTACTTC.